This T cell receptor (beta chain) appears in the sequencing data of a study of blood T cell repertoires in COVID-19. Across the whole study: Researchers got acute and convalescent COVID-19 samples from the United States, Italy and Spain. PBMCs, B-cell-depleted T cells, or T cells provided the cDNA or gDNA that made up the material.

In the original workflow: Reference gene primer amplification yielded estimated nucleated cell counts. The repertoire was sequenced with immunoSEQ multiplex PCR; TCRdb's copy has only in-frame clones and lacks some. For V, J and clone size, that table is used; D and trimming come from the DNA. The sample records about 58,000 clones, 75% to 85% being singletons. Enrollment of patients from Seattle took place during active infection, with longitudinal follow-up. V was clipped by 5 bases and J by 2 bases, with 4 bases between them. Per the germline V gene, CDR1 is SGHTA and CDR2 is FQGNSA. CDR3 length: 11 residues.

The specimen sequenced was peripheral blood. The sequence derives from a man aged 55 to 69 with COVID-19, enrolled during active disease. The chain combines TRBV7-2 with TRBJ2-7, with no clear D. Here the CDR3 reads CASSGAYEQYF. For the CDR3, the DNA is TGTGCCAGCAGCGGAGCCTACGAGCAGTACTTC.